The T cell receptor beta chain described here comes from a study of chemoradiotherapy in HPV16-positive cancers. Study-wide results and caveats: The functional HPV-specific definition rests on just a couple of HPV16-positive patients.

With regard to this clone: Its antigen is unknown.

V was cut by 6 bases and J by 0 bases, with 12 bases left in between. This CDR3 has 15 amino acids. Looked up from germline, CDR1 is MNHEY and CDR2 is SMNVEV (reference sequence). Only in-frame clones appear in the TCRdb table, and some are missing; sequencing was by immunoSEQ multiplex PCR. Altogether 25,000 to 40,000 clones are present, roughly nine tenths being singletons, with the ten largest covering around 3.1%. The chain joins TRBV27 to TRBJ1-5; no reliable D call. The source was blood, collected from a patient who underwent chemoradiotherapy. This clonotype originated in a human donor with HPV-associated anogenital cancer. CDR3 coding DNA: TGTGCCAGCAGAGCCGGGGTCATTAGCAATCAGCCCCAGCATTTT. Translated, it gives CASRAGVISNQPQHF.